The present TCR beta chain was sequenced within a study of T cells after yellow fever vaccination. It was through 5'RACE template switching that TCR cDNA was made, with a universal primer site and UMIs added. TCRdb ran MiXCR on the 5' RACE reads and lists one entry per CDR3 protein. Among some 320,000 distinct CDR3 sequences listed, 8.7% were seen once. There are a few counts of this clonotype. Its antigen is not known. The V end was cut by 6 bases, the J end by 3 bases, with 12 bases between. This CDR3 region has 13 residues. Germline loops: CDR1 GTSNPN, CDR2 SVGIG (reference sequence). Study findings and constraints: Just a small share of clonotypes turned up in the CD4 compartment as well as the CD8 compartment.

Sequenced material: PBMCs, taken on the day of the first yellow fever vaccination. This chain connects TRBV30 to TRBJ1-5, with D perhaps TRBD1 (5 bases). The TCR was taken from a young man who received the YFV17D yellow fever vaccine. The CDR3 here is CACTPGNNQPQHF. For the CDR3, the DNA is TGTGCCTGTACCCCAGGGAACAATCAGCCCCAGCATTTT.